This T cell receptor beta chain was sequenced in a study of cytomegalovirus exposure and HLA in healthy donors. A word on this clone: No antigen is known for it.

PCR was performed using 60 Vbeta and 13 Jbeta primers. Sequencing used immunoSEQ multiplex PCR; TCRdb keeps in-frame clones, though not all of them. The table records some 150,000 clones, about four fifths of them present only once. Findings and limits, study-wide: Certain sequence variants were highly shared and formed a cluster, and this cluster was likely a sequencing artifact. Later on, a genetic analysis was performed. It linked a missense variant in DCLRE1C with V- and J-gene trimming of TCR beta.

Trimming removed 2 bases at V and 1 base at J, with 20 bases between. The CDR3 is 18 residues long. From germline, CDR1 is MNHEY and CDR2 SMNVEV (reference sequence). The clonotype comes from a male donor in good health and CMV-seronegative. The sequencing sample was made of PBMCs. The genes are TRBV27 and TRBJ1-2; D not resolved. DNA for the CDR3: TGTGCCAGCAGTTTAAGCTCACCGGGATACACATTTAACTATGGCTACACCTTC. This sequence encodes CASSLSSPGYTFNYGYTF.